One and the same sample provided the 9 T cell receptor beta chains below, sequenced in a study of blood T cell repertoires in COVID-19. Method: immunoSEQ multiplex PCR; TCRdb's copy keeps in-frame clones and lacks some. The data hold about 270,000 clones, with over 70% observed a single time. Sequencing was carried out using peripheral blood. The receptor source for this set is a human donor in a cohort sampled during active COVID-19.

The chain has TRBV6-5 and TRBJ2-7; D perhaps matches TRBD1 (5 bases). Germline V gene lookup returns CDR1 MNHEY and CDR2 SVGAGI. This CDR3 comprises 15 residues. Between the trimmed V and J ends, which lost 7 bases and 2 bases, there was a span of 18 bases. The CDR3 DNA reads TGTGCCAGCAAGGGGTGGGCAGTCCAAACCTACGAGCAGTACTTC. This codes for CASKGWAVQTYEQYF.

This clone was counted once. The chain carries TRBV15 and TRBJ1-4; no clear D gene. Germline V CDR1 and CDR2: LNHNV, YYDKDF (reference sequence). Between the trimmed V and J ends, which lost 1 base and 1 base, there was a span of 10 bases. The CDR3 has 16 amino acids. The CDR3 nucleotides read TGTGCCACCAGCAGAGGGTGGGCAGAAACTAATGAAAAACTGTTTTTT. Protein: CATSRGWAETNEKLFF.

The gene calls are TRBV19 and TRBJ1-4, with D hard to call. CDR1 and CDR2 from the germline V gene are LNHDA and SQIVND (reference sequence). The V end was cut by 3 bases, the J end by 8 bases, with 7 bases between. CDR3 length: 12 residues. The CDR3 DNA reads as TGTGCCAGTAGTATGGGCGCCGAAAAACTGTTTTTT. It translates to CASSMGAEKLFF.

This chain uses TRBV10-2 with TRBJ2-7; D gene uncertain. The CDR3 loop spans 12 amino acids. V lost 0 bases to trimming and J lost 13 bases, with 13 bases between them. Germline V gene sequence: CDR1 WSHSY, CDR2 SAAADI. CDR3 in amino acids: CASSESAERPYF. CDR3 DNA: TGCGCCAGCAGTGAGTCCGCGGAGCGCCCATACTTC.

The rearrangement links TRBV18 to TRBJ1-3; D remains ambiguous. V lost 4 bases and J 0 bases, leaving 16 bases between the germline ends. Germline V gene sequence: CDR1 KGHSH, CDR2 LQKENI. The CDR3 loop spans 17 amino acids. The CDR3 sequence is CASSRSTGSSSGNTIYF. The CDR3 bases are TGTGCCAGCTCACGATCTACCGGGTCCTCCTCTGGAAACACCATATATTTT.

This clone has a single count. The rearrangement joins TRBV5-1 to TRBJ2-7, with 8 bases that match TRBD1. Germline V CDR1 and CDR2: SGHRS, YFSETQ. This CDR3 has 14 residues. With 2 bases clipped from V and 3 bases from J, the junction kept 4 bases outside the gene matches. The DNA for the CDR3 is TGCGCCAGCAGCTTCGGGACAGGCTTCTACGAGCAGTACTTC. This translates into CASSFGTGFYEQYF.

This sequence joins TRBV29-1 and TRBJ1-2; 9 bases map to TRBD1. The germline V gene has CDR1 SQVTM and CDR2 ANQGSEA. V trimming: 6 bases; J trimming: 2 bases; junction bases outside the gene matches: 7. The CDR3 spans 14 residues. The CDR3 sequence: CSVPGQGSNYGYTF. CDR3 sequence (DNA): TGCAGCGTCCCGGGACAGGGTTCCAACTATGGCTACACCTTC. The full variable domain, completed using reference TRBV29-1 and TRBJ1-2, is SAVISQKPSRDICQRGTSLTIQCQVDSQVTMMFWYRQQPGQSLTLIATANQGSEATYESGFVIDKFPISRPNLTFSTLTVSNMSPEDSSIYLCSVPGQGSNYGYTFGSGTRLTVV.

This clone has just one count. The rearrangement joins TRBV27 to TRBJ2-7; D is possibly TRBD1 (6 bases). CDR1 and CDR2 from the germline V gene are MNHEY and SMNVEV (reference sequence). V gave up 8 bases and J gave up 3 bases, with 17 bases separating them. This CDR3 has 14 amino acids. The CDR3: CASGQQGSIYEQYF. For the CDR3, the DNA is TGTGCCAGCGGACAACAGGGTTCAATCTACGAGCAGTACTTC.

The chain joins TRBV7-2 to TRBJ2-7, with 11 bases that match TRBD2. Trimming at V came to 6 bases and at J to 0 bases, leaving 4 bases not matched to a gene. This CDR3 is 15 amino acids long. From germline, CDR1 is SGHTA and CDR2 FQGNSA. This CDR3 reads CASSPGLAGSYEQYF. CDR3 sequence (DNA): TGTGCCAGCAGTCCTGGACTAGCGGGCTCCTACGAGCAGTACTTC.